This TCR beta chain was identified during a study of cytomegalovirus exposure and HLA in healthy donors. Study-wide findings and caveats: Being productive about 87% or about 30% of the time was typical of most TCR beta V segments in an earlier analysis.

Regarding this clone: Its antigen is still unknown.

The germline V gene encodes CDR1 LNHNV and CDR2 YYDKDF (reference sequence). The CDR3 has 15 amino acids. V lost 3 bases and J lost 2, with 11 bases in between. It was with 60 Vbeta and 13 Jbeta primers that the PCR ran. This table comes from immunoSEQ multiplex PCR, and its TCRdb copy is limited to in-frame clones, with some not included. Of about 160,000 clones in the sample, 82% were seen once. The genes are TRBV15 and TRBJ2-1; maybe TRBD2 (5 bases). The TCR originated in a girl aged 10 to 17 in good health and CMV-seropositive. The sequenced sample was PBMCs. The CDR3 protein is CATSRDRGAYNEQFF. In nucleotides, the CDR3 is TGTGCCACCAGCAGGGATCGGGGTGCCTACAATGAGCAGTTCTTC. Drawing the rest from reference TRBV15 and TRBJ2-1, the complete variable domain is DAMVIQNPRYQVTQFGKPVTLSCSQTLNHNVMYWYQQKSSQAPKLLFHYYDKDFNNEADTPDNFQSRRPNTSFCFLDIRSPGLGDTAMYLCATSRDRGAYNEQFFGPGTRLTVL.